This TCR beta chain stems from a study of blood T cell repertoires in COVID-19. At the level of the study: COVID-19 samples collected from the United States, Italy and Spain covered acute and convalescent phases. From T cells, B-cell-depleted T cells, or PBMCs came the material, which was cDNA or gDNA.

As originally analysed: The authors estimated nucleated cell counts from reference gene primer amplification. Libraries were prepared by immunoSEQ multiplex PCR; TCRdb keeps only in-frame clonotypes and omits some of them. The D gene and trimming were derived from the DNA, and the V and J assignments and clone size from that table. In the table there are fewer than 500,000 clones, 85% to 90% of which are singletons. This CDR3 has 17 residues. J was trimmed by 0 bases and V by 0 bases; bases with no gene match: 5. The V gene's germline CDR1 is SGDLS and CDR2 YYNGEE. Material: peripheral blood. This receptor was taken from a young woman with acute or convalescent COVID-19. The J gene is TRBJ1-3, the V gene TRBV9, with 8 bases matching TRBD1. The CDR3 DNA sequence: TGTGCCAGCAGCGTAGCGACAGGGGCCTTCTCTGGAAACACCATATATTTT. Its translation is CASSVATGAFSGNTIYF.